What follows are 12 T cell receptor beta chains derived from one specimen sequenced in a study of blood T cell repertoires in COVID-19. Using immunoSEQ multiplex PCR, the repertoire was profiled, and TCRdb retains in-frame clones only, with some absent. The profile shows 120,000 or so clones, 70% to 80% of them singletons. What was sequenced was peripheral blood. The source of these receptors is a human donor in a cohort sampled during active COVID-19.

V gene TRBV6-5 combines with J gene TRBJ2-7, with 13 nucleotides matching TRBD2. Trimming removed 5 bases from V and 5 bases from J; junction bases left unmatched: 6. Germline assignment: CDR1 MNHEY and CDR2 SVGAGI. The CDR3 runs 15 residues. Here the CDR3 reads CASSRAGLAGDEQYF. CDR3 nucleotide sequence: TGTGCCAGCAGTAGGGCCGGACTAGCGGGAGACGAGCAGTACTTC.

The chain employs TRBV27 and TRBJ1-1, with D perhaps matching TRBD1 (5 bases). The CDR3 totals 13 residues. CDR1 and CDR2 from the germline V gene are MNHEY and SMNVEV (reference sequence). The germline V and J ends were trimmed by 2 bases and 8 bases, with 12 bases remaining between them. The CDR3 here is CASSLKEGWEAFF. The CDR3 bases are TGTGCCAGCAGTTTAAAGGAGGGGTGGGAAGCTTTCTTT.

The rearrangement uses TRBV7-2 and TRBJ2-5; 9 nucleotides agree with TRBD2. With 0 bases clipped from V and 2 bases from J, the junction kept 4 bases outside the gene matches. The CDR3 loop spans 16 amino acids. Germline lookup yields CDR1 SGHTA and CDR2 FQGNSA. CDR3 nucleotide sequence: TGTGCCAGCAGCTTAGCTAGCGGGAGTTCTCAAGAGACCCAGTACTTC. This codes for CASSLASGSSQETQYF. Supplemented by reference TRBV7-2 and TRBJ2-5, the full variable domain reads GAGVSQSPSNKVTEKGKDVELRCDPISGHTALYWYRQSLGQGLEFLIYFQGNSAPDKSGLPSDRFSAERTGGSVSTLTIQRTQQEDSAVYLCASSLASGSSQETQYFGPGTRLLVL.

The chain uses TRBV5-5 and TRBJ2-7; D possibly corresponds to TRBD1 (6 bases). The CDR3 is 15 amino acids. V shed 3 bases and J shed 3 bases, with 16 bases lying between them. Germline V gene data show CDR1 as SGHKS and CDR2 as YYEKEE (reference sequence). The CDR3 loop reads CASSSQSGHLYEQYF. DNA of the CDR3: TGTGCCAGCAGCTCTCAATCGGGACATCTCTACGAGCAGTACTTC.

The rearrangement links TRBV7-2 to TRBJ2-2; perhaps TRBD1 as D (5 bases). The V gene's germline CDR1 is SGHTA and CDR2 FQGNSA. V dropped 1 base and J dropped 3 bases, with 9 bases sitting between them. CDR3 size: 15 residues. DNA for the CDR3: TGTGCCAGCAGCTTAGACCAGACAGACACCGGGGAGCTGTTTTTT. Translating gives CASSLDQTDTGELFF.

CDR3 residues: CASSDMNRGGNVLTF. CDR3 nucleotide sequence: TGTGCCAGCAGTGATATGAACAGGGGCGGAAACGTCCTGACTTTC. The rearrangement uses TRBV25-1 and TRBJ2-6, with 7 bases identical to TRBD1. CDR1 and CDR2 from the germline V gene are MGHDK and SYGVNS. V trimming: 3 bases; J trimming: 10 bases; junction bases outside the gene matches: 9. This CDR3 contains 15 residues.

The CDR3: CASSLDQGTDTQYF. Here the CDR3 DNA reads TGTGCCAGCAGCTTAGACCAGGGAACAGATACGCAGTATTTT. The chain employs TRBV7-2 and TRBJ2-3, with D possibly being TRBD1 (5 bases). Deletions cut 1 base from V and 3 bases from J, with 8 bases between. This CDR3 contains 14 residues. Germline V CDR1 and CDR2: SGHTA, FQGNSA.

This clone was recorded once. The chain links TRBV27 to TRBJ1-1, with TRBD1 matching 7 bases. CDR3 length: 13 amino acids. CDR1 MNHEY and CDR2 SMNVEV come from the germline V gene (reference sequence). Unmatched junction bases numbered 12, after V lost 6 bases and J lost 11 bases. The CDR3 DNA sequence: TGTGCCAGCAGGGTTACAGGGGCAAGAACGGCTTTCTTT. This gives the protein CASRVTGARTAFF.

The CDR3 reads CASSLGPQATNEKLFF. DNA of the CDR3: TGTGCCAGCAGCTTGGGACCCCAGGCGACTAATGAAAAACTGTTTTTT. The chain links TRBV5-4 to TRBJ1-4, with unresolved D. Per germline, CDR1 SGHNT and CDR2 YYREEE (reference sequence). This CDR3 has 16 residues. V gave up 0 bases and J gave up 2 bases, with 11 bases separating them.

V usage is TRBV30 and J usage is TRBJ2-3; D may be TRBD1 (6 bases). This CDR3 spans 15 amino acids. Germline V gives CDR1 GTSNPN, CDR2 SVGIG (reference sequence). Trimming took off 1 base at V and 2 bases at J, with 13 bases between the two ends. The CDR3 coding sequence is TGTGCCTGGAGTGGGTTTGGGGGCCCCACAGATACGCAGTATTTT. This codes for CAWSGFGGPTDTQYF.

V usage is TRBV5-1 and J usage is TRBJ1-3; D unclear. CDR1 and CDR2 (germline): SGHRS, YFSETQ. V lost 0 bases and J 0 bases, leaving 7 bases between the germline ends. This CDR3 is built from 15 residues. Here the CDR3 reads CASSLGSGSGNTIYF. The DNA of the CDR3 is TGCGCCAGCAGCTTGGGCAGCGGCTCTGGAAACACCATATATTTT.

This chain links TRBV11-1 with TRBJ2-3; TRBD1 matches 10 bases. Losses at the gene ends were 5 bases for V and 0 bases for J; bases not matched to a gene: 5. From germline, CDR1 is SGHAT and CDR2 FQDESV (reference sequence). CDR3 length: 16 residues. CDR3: CASSGRQGASTDTQYF. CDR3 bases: TGTGCCAGCAGCGGACGACAGGGGGCGAGCACAGATACGCAGTATTTT. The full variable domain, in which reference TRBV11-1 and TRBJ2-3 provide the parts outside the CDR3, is EAEVAQSPRYKITEKSQAVAFWCDPISGHATLYWYRQILGQGPELLVQFQDESVVDDSQLPKDRFSAERLKGVDSTLKIQPAELGDSAMYLCASSGRQGASTDTQYFGPGTRLTVL.